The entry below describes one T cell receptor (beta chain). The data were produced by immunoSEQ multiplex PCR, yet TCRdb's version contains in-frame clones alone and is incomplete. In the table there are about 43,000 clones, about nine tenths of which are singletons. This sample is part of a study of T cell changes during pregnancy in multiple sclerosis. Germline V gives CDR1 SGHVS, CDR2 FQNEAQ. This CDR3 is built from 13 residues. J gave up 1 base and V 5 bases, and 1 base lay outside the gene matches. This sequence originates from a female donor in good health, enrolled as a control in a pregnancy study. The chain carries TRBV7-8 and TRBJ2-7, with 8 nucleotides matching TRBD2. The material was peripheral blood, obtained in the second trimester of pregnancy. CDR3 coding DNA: TGTGCCAGCAGCCGCGGGGGGTCCTACGAGCAGTACTTC. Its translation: CASSRGGSYEQYF.